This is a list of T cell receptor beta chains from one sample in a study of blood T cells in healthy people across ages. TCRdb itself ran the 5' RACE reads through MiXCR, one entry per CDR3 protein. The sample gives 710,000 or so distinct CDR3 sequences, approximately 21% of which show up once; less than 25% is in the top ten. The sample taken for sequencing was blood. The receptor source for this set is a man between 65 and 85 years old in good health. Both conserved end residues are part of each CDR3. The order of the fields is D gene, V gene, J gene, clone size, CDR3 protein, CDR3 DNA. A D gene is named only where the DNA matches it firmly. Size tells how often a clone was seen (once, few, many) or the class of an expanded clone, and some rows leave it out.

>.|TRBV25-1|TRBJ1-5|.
CASSGLEGLTNQPQHF
TGTGCCAGCAGCGGGTTAGAGGGCCTGACCAATCAGCCCCAGCATTTT
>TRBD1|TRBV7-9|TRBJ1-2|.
CASSFGTAYGYTF
TGTGCCAGCAGTTTCGGGACAGCTTATGGCTACACCTTC
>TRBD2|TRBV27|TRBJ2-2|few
CASTLREGGELFF
TGTGCCAGCACACTGAGGGAGGGCGGGGAGCTGTTTTTT
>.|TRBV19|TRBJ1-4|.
CASRPGGGREKLFF
TGTGCCAGTAGACCCGGCGGGGGCCGCGAAAAACTGTTTTTT
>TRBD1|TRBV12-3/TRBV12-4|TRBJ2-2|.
CASRRGTGVSGELFF
TGTGCCAGCAGAAGAGGGACAGGGGTGTCCGGGGAGCTGTTTTTT
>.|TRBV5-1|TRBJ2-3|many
CASRDADTQYF
TGCGCCAGCAGAGATGCGGATACGCAGTATTTT
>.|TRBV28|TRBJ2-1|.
CASSLGSDGQFF
TGTGCCAGCAGTTTGGGCAGCGATGGGCAGTTCTTC
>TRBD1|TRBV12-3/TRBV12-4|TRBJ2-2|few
CASTDRGLRNTGELFF
TGTGCCAGCACAGACAGGGGGCTGAGGAACACCGGGGAGCTGTTTTTT
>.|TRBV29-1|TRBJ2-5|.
CSVGGGRRETQYF
TGCAGCGTTGGAGGGGGGCGACGAGAGACCCAGTACTTC
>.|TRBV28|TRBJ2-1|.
CASSPPGGAGYNEQFF
TGTGCCAGCAGTCCCCCTGGTGGGGCGGGGTACAATGAGCAGTTCTTC
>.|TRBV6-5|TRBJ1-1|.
CASRRNRELNTEAFF
TGTGCCAGCAGAAGAAACAGGGAGTTGAACACTGAAGCTTTCTTT
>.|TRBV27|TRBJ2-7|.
CASSLGDIGEQYF
TGTGCCAGCAGTTTGGGAGACATAGGCGAGCAGTACTTC
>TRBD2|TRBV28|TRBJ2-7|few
CASIAGGQYEQYF
TGTGCCAGCATAGCGGGGGGCCAATACGAGCAGTACTTC
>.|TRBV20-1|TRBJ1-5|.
CSARDTLRGQPQHF
TGCAGTGCTAGGGACACCCTCCGTGGTCAGCCCCAGCATTTT
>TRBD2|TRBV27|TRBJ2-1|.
CASSFERGASYNEQFF
TGTGCCAGCAGTTTTGAGCGGGGGGCCTCCTACAATGAGCAGTTCTTC
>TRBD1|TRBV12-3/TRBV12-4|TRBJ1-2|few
CASSVRTGGNYGYTF
TGTGCCAGCAGCGTTAGGACAGGGGGCAACTATGGCTACACCTTC
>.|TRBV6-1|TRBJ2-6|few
CASSVQGSGANVLTF
TGTGCCAGCAGTGTTCAGGGCTCTGGGGCCAACGTCCTGACTTTC
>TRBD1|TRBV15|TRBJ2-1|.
CATSRKGTDLSYNEQFF
TGTGCCACCAGCAGAAAGGGGACAGACTTGTCCTACAATGAGCAGTTCTTC
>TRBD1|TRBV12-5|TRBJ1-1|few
CASGFRQGRNTEAFF
TGTGCTAGTGGTTTTCGACAGGGAAGGAACACTGAAGCTTTCTTT
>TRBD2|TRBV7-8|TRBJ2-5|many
CASSPRRLAVQETQYF
TGTGCCAGCTCTCCACGTCGACTAGCGGTACAAGAGACCCAGTACTTC
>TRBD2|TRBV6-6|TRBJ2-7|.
CASSYDRGGSYEQYF
TGTGCCAGCAGCTATGATCGGGGGGGGTCCTACGAGCAGTACTTC
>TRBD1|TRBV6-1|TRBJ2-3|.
CASVRGHGDTQYF
TGTGCCAGTGTCAGGGGGCATGGAGATACGCAGTATTTT
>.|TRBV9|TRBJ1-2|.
CASSVVPNYGYTF
TGTGCCAGCAGCGTAGTACCGAACTATGGCTACACCTTC
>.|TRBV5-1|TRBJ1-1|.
CASSLVGGQGEAFF
TGCGCCAGCAGCTTAGTGGGGGGCCAGGGAGAAGCTTTCTTT
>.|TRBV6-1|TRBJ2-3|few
CASTPTVPSTDTQYF
TGTGCCAGCACCCCGACGGTCCCTAGCACAGATACGCAGTATTTT
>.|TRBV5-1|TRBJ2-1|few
CASSRIRGGVVNEQFF
TGCGCCAGCAGCCGAATCAGGGGGGGGGTCGTCAATGAGCAGTTCTTC
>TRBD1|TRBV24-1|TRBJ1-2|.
CATSGSGGGTYGYTF
TGTGCCACCAGTGGCTCAGGAGGGGGCACCTATGGCTACACCTTC